This T cell receptor (beta chain) was recorded in a study of T cells after yellow fever vaccination. In the study overall: It was SMART-Seq v4 Ultra Low Input that prepared the fractions with low cell numbers. Study-wide results and caveats: Detected again after the booster were most primary-vaccination clones, at nearly 97% CD4 and nearly 90% CD8. A weaker secondary response peaked on day 5, the primary on day 15.

This clonotype came up a few times. No antigen is known for it. Conversion of TCR transcripts into cDNA relied on 5'RACE template switching, which added a universal primer site and UMIs. MiXCR was run by TCRdb on the 5' RACE reads, yielding one entry per CDR3 protein. The sample has about 360,000 distinct CDR3 sequences; about 6% are singletons. V lost 7 bases and J 5 bases, leaving 14 bases between the germline ends. This CDR3 has 12 residues. Germline-derived CDR1 and CDR2 are SQVTM and ANQGSEA. The rearrangement links TRBV29-1 to TRBJ1-1; tentatively, D is TRBD1 (6 bases). The starting material was PBMCs, obtained 5 days after the yellow fever booster vaccination. This TCR derives from a man aged 30 to 39 who received the YFV17D yellow fever vaccine. CDR3 nucleotides: TGCAGCGCCTTGGGGGGGCAGACTGAAGCTTTCTTT. As protein: CSALGGQTEAFF.